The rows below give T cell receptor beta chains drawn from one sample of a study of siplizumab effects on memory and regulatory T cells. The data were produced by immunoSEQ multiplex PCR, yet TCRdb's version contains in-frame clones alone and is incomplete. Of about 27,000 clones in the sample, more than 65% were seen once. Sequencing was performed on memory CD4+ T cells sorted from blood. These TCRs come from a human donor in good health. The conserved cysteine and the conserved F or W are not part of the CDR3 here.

CDR3aa: ASTPGGTSFSYEQY
j_gene: .
v_gene: TRBV4-1

CDR3aa: ASSLGGRAGNEQF
j_gene: TRBJ2-1
v_gene: TRBV5-1

CDR3aa: AWRTTGGRVEQY
j_gene: TRBJ2-7
v_gene: TRBV30

CDR3aa: ASRGQVYNEQF
j_gene: TRBJ2-1
v_gene: TRBV28

CDR3aa: ASSEEAGVHGYT
j_gene: TRBJ1-2
v_gene: TRBV2

CDR3aa: ASSRAKEETQY
j_gene: TRBJ2-5
v_gene: TRBV5-1

CDR3aa: AISAWDQPQH
j_gene: TRBJ1-5
v_gene: TRBV10-3

CDR3aa: ASSLTGTSGSGNEQF
j_gene: TRBJ2-1
v_gene: TRBV5-4

CDR3aa: ASSLETPEQF
j_gene: TRBJ2-1
v_gene: TRBV5-1

CDR3aa: SLKTNEQY
j_gene: TRBJ2-7
v_gene: TRBV29-1

CDR3aa: ASSDSPIAGGGNEQF
j_gene: TRBJ2-1
v_gene: TRBV6-4

CDR3aa: ASSLPILVTNTGELF
j_gene: TRBJ2-2
v_gene: TRBV28

CDR3aa: ASSPQTPGVQGETQY
j_gene: TRBJ2-5
v_gene: TRBV18

CDR3aa: ASSLLPGQGVNTIY
j_gene: TRBJ1-3
v_gene: TRBV28

CDR3aa: ASTGLAGADTQY
j_gene: TRBJ2-3
v_gene: TRBV5-1

CDR3aa: ASSIPGLAGEGSDTQY
j_gene: TRBJ2-3
v_gene: TRBV19

CDR3aa: ASSPRSVNTGELF
j_gene: TRBJ2-2
v_gene: TRBV18

CDR3aa: ASSSRLAGGTDTQY
j_gene: TRBJ2-3
v_gene: TRBV27

CDR3aa: ASSEGFGTTYNEQF
j_gene: TRBJ2-1
v_gene: TRBV2

CDR3aa: ASSEDHWVTGTEAF
j_gene: TRBJ1-1
v_gene: TRBV6-1

CDR3aa: ASSLGTSGSNGIQY
j_gene: TRBJ2-4
v_gene: TRBV11-2

CDR3aa: ASSEDRGNNSPLH
j_gene: TRBJ1-6
v_gene: TRBV2

CDR3aa: ASSPSNRGRGETQY
j_gene: TRBJ2-5
v_gene: TRBV5-1

CDR3aa: ASSLSHGAGGRNEQF
j_gene: TRBJ2-1
v_gene: TRBV7-8

CDR3aa: ASSVGPSNYEQY
j_gene: TRBJ2-7
v_gene: TRBV2

CDR3aa: ASTTLTSSGPGRGGSYEQY
j_gene: TRBJ2-7
v_gene: TRBV12-1

CDR3aa: AISDPGRSEQF
j_gene: TRBJ2-1
v_gene: TRBV10-3

CDR3aa: ASRTSGLETYEQY
j_gene: .
v_gene: TRBV7-2

CDR3aa: ASSPPGGPGELF
j_gene: TRBJ2-2
v_gene: TRBV18

CDR3aa: ASSRLNTNTGELF
j_gene: TRBJ2-2
v_gene: TRBV18

CDR3aa: ASSTYTRGHNEQF
j_gene: TRBJ2-1
v_gene: TRBV27

CDR3aa: AWSVRGRGGADTQY
j_gene: TRBJ2-3
v_gene: TRBV30

CDR3aa: ASSQAATTYEQY
j_gene: TRBJ2-7
v_gene: TRBV4-1

CDR3aa: ASSWGADDNEQF
j_gene: TRBJ2-1
v_gene: TRBV6-5

CDR3aa: ASSPEEGTGIGYT
j_gene: TRBJ1-2
v_gene: TRBV4-1